This T cell receptor beta chain is drawn from a study of T cells in Graves' hyperthyroidism and ophthalmopathy. The V gene's germline CDR1 is LNHDA and CDR2 SQIVND (reference sequence). The ends were cut back, 7 bases at V and 0 bases at J, with 15 bases in the middle. The CDR3 totals 16 residues. Authors of the study amplified TCR beta CDR3 regions from RNA transcripts. Primed by the HTBI set, a first-round RT-PCR was run on the TCR CDR3. TCRdb called the multiplex PCR reads again in MiXCR, with one record for every CDR3 protein. The data show roughly 600,000 distinct CDR3 sequences, about 14% seen once.

This chain connects TRBV19 to TRBJ1-4, with D maybe TRBD1 (6 bases). Sequencing used blood. The sequence derives from a woman aged 45 to 65 with Graves' ophthalmopathy. The CDR3 spells CASTGRGITTNEKLFF. The CDR3, as DNA: TGTGCCAGTACAGGCAGGGGTATTACAACTAATGAAAAACTGTTTTTT.